This TCR beta chain is drawn from a study of T cell changes during pregnancy in multiple sclerosis. Profiling relied on immunoSEQ multiplex PCR, and the TCRdb table lists in-frame clones only, not all of them. Among 15,000 to 20,000 clones listed, 84% were seen once. The CDR3 is made up of 18 amino acids. In germline, CDR1 is MNHEY, CDR2 SMNVEV (reference sequence). J was trimmed by 2 bases and V by 4 bases; bases with no gene match: 15. This TCR came from a female donor in good health, enrolled as a control in a pregnancy study. Sequenced here: CD8+ T cells from peripheral blood mononuclear cells, sampled in the second trimester of pregnancy. The V gene is TRBV27, the J gene TRBJ2-3; 7 bases map to TRBD1. CDR3 sequence: CASSSGSETGVFTDTQYF. The CDR3 coding sequence is TGTGCCAGCAGTTCTGGATCCGAAACAGGGGTTTTCACAGATACGCAGTATTTT.